These T cell receptor beta chains were read from a single sample in a study of identical twins. TCRdb recomputed calls from the 5' RACE reads with MiXCR, one row per CDR3 protein. The sample comprises hundreds of thousands of distinct CDR3 sequences, approximately 21% of which are singletons, and around 4.4% rests with the top ten. The sample was also reused in another study, on T cells expressing NK-cell markers.

Sequencing was done on a sample of PBMCs. These receptors all stem from a woman aged 18-35 years in good health. The CDR3 runs from the conserved cysteine through the conserved F or W. A D gene is named only where the DNA matches it firmly. For some rows the clone size is stated as once, few or many, or as a class when expanded; others skip it.

V gene	J gene	clone size	D gene	CDR3 DNA	CDR3 protein
TRBV14	TRBJ2-7	.	.	TGTGCCAGCAGCCAAGCGGGGGATGAGCAGTACTTC	CASSQAGDEQYF
TRBV10-3	TRBJ2-7	few	TRBD1	TGTGCCATCAGGCGGGACAGGGAAACCTACGAGCAGTACTTC	CAIRRDRETYEQYF
TRBV27	TRBJ2-7	many	TRBD2	TGTGCCAGCAGTCTTAGCGGGTATACCTACGAGCAGTACTTC	CASSLSGYTYEQYF
TRBV6-1	TRBJ2-7	few	.	TGTGCCAGCAGACAAACCCGGGACAACTACGAGCAGTACTTC	CASRQTRDNYEQYF
TRBV12-3/TRBV12-4	TRBJ1-2	many	TRBD1	TGTGCCAGCAGTTTAGAGGGACAGGCAAATAACTATGGCTACACCTTC	CASSLEGQANNYGYTF
TRBV4-1	TRBJ2-2	.	.	TGCGCCAGCAGCCAAGGAGGGAGTATTGCCGGGGAGCTGTTTTTT	CASSQGGSIAGELFF
TRBV12-3/TRBV12-4	TRBJ2-7	many	.	TGTGCCAGCAGCTTCAGGTCCGAGCAGTACTTC	CASSFRSEQYF
TRBV12-3/TRBV12-4	TRBJ2-3	few	.	TGTGCCAGCAGTTCTCTTGAGTTTGACACAGATACGCAGTATTTT	CASSSLEFDTDTQYF
TRBV7-8	TRBJ2-5	many	.	TGTGCCAGCAGCTTAGTTCGAGGCGGGGAGACCCAGTACTTC	CASSLVRGGETQYF
TRBV27	TRBJ1-5	few	TRBD1	TGTGCCAGCAGTATACTCGGGACAGGGGGTAGGAATCAGCCCCAGCATTTT	CASSILGTGGRNQPQHF
TRBV24-1	TRBJ2-3	once	.	TGTGCCACCAGTGACCCTCTTTCCTATACGCAGTATTTT	CATSDPLSYTQYF
TRBV6-4	TRBJ2-2	many	.	TGTGCCAGCAGCGGGGGGCTCGGAACCGGGGAGCTGTTTTTT	CASSGGLGTGELFF
TRBV20-1	TRBJ2-3	.	.	TGCAGTGCTAGTTCGGACAGTAGCACAGATACGCAGTATTTT	CSASSDSSTDTQYF
TRBV7-6	TRBJ2-5	.	TRBD2	TGTGCCAGCAGCTCTCCCGGGAGGAATGTGGAGACCCAGTACTTC	CASSSPGRNVETQYF
TRBV7-2	TRBJ2-1	few	.	TGTGCCAGCCTCGGACTCCTCCAGAACGAGCAGTTCTTC	CASLGLLQNEQFF
TRBV5-6	TRBJ2-2	.	.	TGTGCCAGGAGCCCCGGGCTACTGAACACCGGGGAGCTGTTTTTT	CARSPGLLNTGELFF
TRBV2	TRBJ1-6	few	.	TGTGCCAGCAGTGAAGGGACCGCCCGGGAAAACTTT	CASSEGTARENF
TRBV20-1	TRBJ2-3	few	TRBD2	TGCAGTGCTGCAGCGGGGGGGGTCGATACGCAGTATTTT	CSAAAGGVDTQYF
TRBV20-1	TRBJ2-5	few	.	TGCAGTGCCGTCAACCTAGGGGCGGGGAAAGAGACCCAGTACTTC	CSAVNLGAGKETQYF
TRBV6-5	TRBJ2-3	.	TRBD2	TGTGCCAGCACGGTAGCGGGAGGGCCCTGGTATTTT	CASTVAGGPWYF
TRBV20-1	TRBJ1-4	many	TRBD1	TGCAGTGCCCGACAGGGGGCTAATGAAAAACTGTTTTTT	CSARQGANEKLFF
TRBV28	TRBJ2-2	.	.	TGTGCCAGCCAGACTAGTCGTACCGGGGAGCTGTTTTTT	CASQTSRTGELFF
TRBV6-2/TRBV6-3	TRBJ2-2	.	.	TGTGCCAGCAGTTGGGGTAGCACCGGGGAGCTGTTTTTT	CASSWGSTGELFF
TRBV9	TRBJ2-7	.	TRBD2	TGTGCCAGCAGCGTGACTAGCGGTACCTACGAGCAGTACTTC	CASSVTSGTYEQYF
TRBV12-3/TRBV12-4	TRBJ2-5	many	.	TGTGCCAGCAGTTTCATGAATAAAGAGACCCAGTACTTC	CASSFMNKETQYF
TRBV20-1	TRBJ2-4	many	.	TGCAGTGGGAGCGCCCAGGGAGGCAAAAACATTCAGTACTTC	CSGSAQGGKNIQYF
TRBV5-1	TRBJ2-7	.	.	TGCGCCAGCAGCCCAGGGGACCGTGACTACGAGCAGTACTTC	CASSPGDRDYEQYF
TRBV5-6	TRBJ1-1	.	.	TGTGCCAGCAGCTTTGGGCCAGACACTGAAGCTTTCTTT	CASSFGPDTEAFF
TRBV6-2/TRBV6-3	TRBJ2-1	many	.	TGTGCCAGCAGAAAGGGAGCGGTCTCCTACAATGAGCAGTTCTTC	CASRKGAVSYNEQFF
TRBV10-3	TRBJ2-1	.	TRBD2	TGTGCCATCAGTAGCGGGAGCCACAATGAGCAGTTCTTC	CAISSGSHNEQFF
TRBV12-3/TRBV12-4	TRBJ2-5	.	.	TGTGCCAGCAGCCGGGACTCGGCTTCCGCCCAGTACTTC	CASSRDSASAQYF